Below, 30 T cell receptor beta chains from the same sample are listed, as sequenced in a study of cytomegalovirus exposure and HLA in healthy donors (dated by TCRdb to 2016 to 2017). Library preparation was by the immunoSEQ multiplex PCR assay. For the multiplex PCR, a mixture combining 60 forward primers for TCR Vbeta segments and 13 reverse primers for TCR Jbeta segments was used. This is the immuneACCESS table as TCRdb keeps it, with only in-frame sequences that have V and J called. A part of the clones is gone; compared with another copy, unresolved V genes explain less than half, and the rest is unexplained. The sample has roughly 65,000 clones on record, around three quarters of them singletons. The leading ten clones occupy 4% to 5.5% of the sample. Sequencing used PBMCs. The receptors originated from a woman under 40 in good health and CMV-seronegative.

The chain combines TRBV4-3 with TRBJ1-3; D remains ambiguous. CDR3 length: 17 residues. The germline gives CDR1 LGHNA, CDR2 YSLEER. The germline V and J ends were trimmed by 0 bases and 0 bases, with 12 bases remaining between them. In DNA form, the CDR3 reads TGCGCCAGCAGCCAAGACGGGAGCCTGAGCTCTGGAAACACCATATATTTT. This gives the protein CASSQDGSLSSGNTIYF.

The chain joins TRBV18 to TRBJ1-4; 11 bases are a match to TRBD1. The CDR3 totals 14 residues. Germline CDR1 KGHSH, CDR2 LQKENI. V was pared by 8 bases and J by 8 bases, with 7 bases of the junction left unmatched. CDR3: CASTPGQGAEKLFF. Here the CDR3 DNA reads TGTGCCAGCACTCCTGGACAGGGGGCGGAAAAACTGTTTTTT. The variable domain in full, completed from reference TRBV18 and TRBJ1-4, reads NAGVMQNPRHLVRRRGQEARLRCSPMKGHSHVYWYRQLPEEGLKFMVYLQKENIIDESGMPKERFSAEFPKEGPSILRIQQVVRGDSAAYFCASTPGQGAEKLFFGSGTQLSVL.

V and J are TRBV21-1 and TRBJ2-4; the D call in the table, TRBD1, was not verified against the DNA. TRBV21-1 is reported as a pseudogene. CDR3 length: 17 amino acids. The CDR3 loop is CASSLIGHPLAKNIQYF. CDR3 in DNA: TGTGCCAGCAGCCTGATTGGACACCCTCTAGCCAAAAACATTCAGTACTTC.

The chain uses TRBV15 and TRBJ1-6; D remains ambiguous. CDR1 LNHNV and CDR2 YYDKDF come from the germline V gene (reference sequence). V dropped 7 bases and J dropped 7 bases, with 17 bases sitting between them. CDR3 length equals 15 residues. CDR3 sequence: CATTARAGTNSPLHF. CDR3 in DNA: TGTGCCACCACCGCGAGGGCGGGTACAAATTCACCCCTCCACTTT.

CDR3 in DNA: TGTGCCAGCATCGGCACAGATACGCAGTATTTT. It is translated as CASIGTDTQYF. The chain recombines TRBV27 with TRBJ2-3; D not certain. There are 11 residues in the CDR3. The germline V gene encodes CDR1 MNHEY and CDR2 SMNVEV (reference sequence). Trimming took off 7 bases at V and 1 base at J, with 3 bases between the two ends.

The table lists this clone with a few counts. The gene calls are TRBV7-2 and TRBJ2-3; 9 nucleotides match TRBD2. With V trimmed by 4 bases and J by 1 base, 6 bases remained unmatched. The CDR3 extends over 16 amino acids. Per the germline V gene, CDR1 is SGHTA and CDR2 is FQGNSA. CDR3 region: CASSSLAGWGTDTQYF. In DNA, the CDR3 is TGTGCCAGCAGCTCCCTAGCGGGGTGGGGCACAGATACGCAGTATTTT.

This sequence joins TRBV7-8 and TRBJ1-2; a weak D match, TRBD1 (6 bases). This CDR3 has 14 amino acids. V lost 5 bases and J lost 0, with 10 bases in between. Germline V gives CDR1 SGHVS, CDR2 FQNEAQ. The CDR3 region is CASSTQGSNYGYTF. The CDR3 bases are TGTGCCAGCAGCACCCAGGGGTCTAACTATGGCTACACCTTC. Looking up the rest from reference TRBV7-8 and TRBJ1-2 gives the full variable domain: GAGVSQSPRYKVAKRGQDVALRCDPISGHVSLFWYQQALGQGPEFLTYFQNEAQLDKSGLPSDRFFAERPEGSVSTLKIQRTQQEDSAVYLCASSTQGSNYGYTFGSGTRLTVV.

The chain links TRBV13 to TRBJ2-1; D not resolved. Germline assignment: CDR1 PRHDT and CDR2 FYEKMQ (reference sequence). The CDR3 spans 16 residues. Between the trimmed V and J ends, which lost 3 bases and 4 bases, there was a span of 16 bases. In DNA, the CDR3 is TGTGCCAGCAGCTTGTTAGAGTCCATAGAATACAATGAGCAGTTCTTC. As protein: CASSLLESIEYNEQFF. The full variable domain, in which reference TRBV13 and TRBJ2-1 provide the parts outside the CDR3, is AAGVIQSPRHLIKEKRETATLKCYPIPRHDTVYWYQQGPGQDPQFLISFYEKMQSDKGSIPDRFSAQQFSDYHSELNMSSLELGDSALYFCASSLLESIEYNEQFFGPGTRLTVL.

The J gene is TRBJ1-6, the V gene TRBV4-1; 7 bases are shared with TRBD1. This CDR3 region has 16 residues. V lost 0 bases, J lost 7 bases, and 6 bases stayed unmatched. The germline V gene encodes CDR1 MGHRA and CDR2 YSYEKL. CDR3 sequence reads: CASSQERQGGNSPLHF. The CDR3 DNA is TGCGCCAGCAGCCAAGAACGACAGGGTGGAAATTCACCCCTCCACTTT.

The V gene is TRBV28, the J gene TRBJ2-7; 11 bases are a match to TRBD1. CDR1 and CDR2 from the germline V gene are MDHEN and SYDVKM. This CDR3 contains 14 residues. After removal of 3 bases from V and 5 bases from J, the junction contained 3 bases not matched to a gene. CDR3 sequence reads: CASSFGQGANEQYF. The DNA of the CDR3 is TGTGCCAGCAGTTTCGGACAGGGGGCCAACGAGCAGTACTTC.

The rearrangement uses TRBV4-1 and TRBJ2-1, with D possibly being TRBD1 (5 bases). Germline V gene lookup returns CDR1 MGHRA and CDR2 YSYEKL. V was trimmed by 1 base and J by 7 bases, leaving 11 bases between them. This CDR3 has 14 amino acids. The CDR3 sequence is CASSQGGSTNEQFF. The CDR3 DNA follows: TGCGCCAGCAGCCAAGGGGGCAGTACGAATGAGCAGTTCTTC.

The rearrangement joins TRBV19 to TRBJ1-1; D may be TRBD1 (6 bases). The V gene lost 2 bases and the J gene lost 4 bases, with 8 bases spanning the gap. This CDR3 has 13 amino acids. Germline-derived CDR1 and CDR2 are LNHDA and SQIVND (reference sequence). CDR3 bases: TGTGCCAGTAGTATACGAGGGGGCACTGAAGCTTTCTTT. Its translation: CASSIRGGTEAFF.

V and J are TRBV11-2 and TRBJ2-5; 9 bases agree with TRBD2. CDR1 is SGHAT and CDR2 is FQNNGV in the germline V gene. The CDR3 totals 19 residues. The J segment lost 5 bases and the V segment lost 4 bases, leaving 20 bases of the junction unmatched. CDR3 sequence reads: CASSSSPHAGGLVGETQYF. The CDR3 DNA follows: TGTGCCAGCAGCTCCTCCCCCCATGCGGGGGGGCTGGTAGGGGAGACCCAGTACTTC.

This rearrangement joins TRBV6-1 to TRBJ2-7; weak D call: TRBD1 (6 bases). CDR3 length: 12 residues. From germline, CDR1 is MNHNS and CDR2 SASEGT. Trimming cost V 7 bases and J 3 bases, with 10 bases left between them. CDR3 DNA sequence: TGTGCCAGCATTGTGGACAGCTACGAGCAGTACTTC. Its protein is CASIVDSYEQYF.

This clone was found a few times. The chain has TRBV5-6 and TRBJ1-5; D not resolved. CDR3 length: 12 residues. Germline V gene lookup returns CDR1 SGHDT and CDR2 YYEEEE. With 4 bases removed from V and 3 bases from J, the gap between germline ends came to 5 bases. CDR3 in amino acids: CASSRYNQPQHF. The CDR3 DNA reads as TGTGCCAGCAGCCGTTACAATCAGCCCCAGCATTTT.

The chain recombines TRBV6-1 with TRBJ2-7; unclear D gene. Germline V lookup: CDR1 MNHNS, CDR2 SASEGT. V lost 6 bases and J 0 bases, leaving 12 bases between the germline ends. The CDR3 loop spans 14 amino acids. CDR3 coding DNA: TGTGCCAGCAGCGCCGACATTTACTCCTACGAGCAGTACTTC. Amino acid sequence: CASSADIYSYEQYF.

V and J are TRBV30 and TRBJ2-3; 10 bases map to TRBD1. V lost 3 bases, J lost 4 bases, and 7 bases stayed unmatched. The CDR3 length is 15 residues. In germline, CDR1 is GTSNPN, CDR2 SVGIG (reference sequence). The CDR3 here is CAWSGGQGRADTQYF. CDR3 sequence (DNA): TGTGCCTGGAGCGGGGGACAGGGGCGGGCAGATACGCAGTATTTT.

This clone has just one count. The genes are TRBV6-5 and TRBJ1-1; D remains ambiguous. The V and J ends lost 6 bases and 1 base respectively, with 9 bases between them. CDR1 is MNHEY, CDR2 SVGAGI, per germline. The CDR3 is 13 amino acids. The CDR3 DNA reads as TGTGCCAGCAGCCGGGGTGGGAACACTGAAGCTTTCTTT. It translates to CASSRGGNTEAFF.

The chain has TRBV7-9 and TRBJ1-6; no reliable D call. The CDR3 is 15 amino acids. The germline V and J ends were trimmed by 5 bases and 4 bases, with 12 bases remaining between them. Germline V CDR1 and CDR2: SEHNR, FQNEAQ (reference sequence). This CDR3 is CASSRGMRYNSPLHF. The DNA for the CDR3 is TGTGCCAGCAGCCGAGGGATGAGATATAATTCACCCCTCCACTTT. Filled out from reference TRBV7-9 and TRBJ1-6, the complete variable domain reads DTGVSQNPRHKITKRGQNVTFRCDPISEHNRLYWYRQTLGQGPEFLTYFQNEAQLEKSRLLSDRFSAERPKGSFSTLEIQRTEQGDSAMYLCASSRGMRYNSPLHFGNGTRLTVT.

This chain links TRBV29-1 with TRBJ1-1; D unclear. The germline V gene encodes CDR1 SQVTM and CDR2 ANQGSEA. Trimming left V 5 bases short and J 3 bases short, with 4 bases between. CDR3 length: 10 residues. The CDR3 DNA is TGCAGCGTTCGAGACACTGAAGCTTTCTTT. Translated: CSVRDTEAFF.

The chain employs TRBV18 and TRBJ1-5, with no clear D. This CDR3 spans 13 amino acids. Germline V gene lookup returns CDR1 KGHSH and CDR2 LQKENI. The germline V and J ends were trimmed by 1 base and 8 bases, with 9 bases remaining between them. The CDR3 reads CASSPRGIEPQHF. The CDR3 region has the DNA TGTGCCAGCTCACCACGAGGAATTGAGCCCCAGCATTTT.

V and J are TRBV9 and TRBJ1-2, with 10 bases matching TRBD1. V lost 0 bases and J lost 7; bases outside the gene matches: 6. CDR3 length: 15 amino acids. Looked up from germline, CDR1 is SGDLS and CDR2 is YYNGEE. CDR3 in amino acids: CASSVGDRGLGGYTF. For the CDR3, the DNA is TGTGCCAGCAGCGTAGGAGACAGGGGGCTGGGTGGCTACACCTTC.

The gene calls are TRBV7-2 and TRBJ2-3, with D unclear. The V end was cut by 1 base, the J end by 5 bases, with 7 bases between. Germline assignment: CDR1 SGHTA and CDR2 FQGNSA. This CDR3 is 13 amino acids long. The CDR3, as DNA: TGTGCCAGCAGCTTAGACATACGAGATACGCAGTATTTT. It codes for CASSLDIRDTQYF.

The chain has TRBV6-6 and TRBJ1-2; 7 bases agree with TRBD1. Germline trimming cut 0 bases from V and 5 bases from J; bases unmatched to any gene: 6. The CDR3 runs to 15 residues. The V gene's germline CDR1 is MNHNY and CDR2 SVGAGI (reference sequence). The CDR3 spells CASSYSSDRVYGYTF. In DNA, the CDR3 is TGTGCCAGCAGTTACTCCAGTGACAGGGTATATGGCTACACCTTC.

This clone was counted a single time. CDR3 amino acids: CSAFSSYEQYF. The CDR3 DNA follows: TGCAGTGCTTTTAGTTCCTACGAGCAGTACTTC. This sequence joins TRBV20-1 and TRBJ2-7, with D hard to call. Deletions cut 5 bases from V and 1 base from J, with 6 bases between. Germline V gene lookup returns CDR1 DFQATT and CDR2 SNEGSKA (reference sequence). This CDR3 is 11 amino acids long.

The gene calls are TRBV27 and TRBJ2-7; unclear D gene. The CDR3 contains 12 residues. V was pared by 3 bases and J by 3 bases, with 6 bases between. Germline CDR1 is MNHEY and CDR2 is SMNVEV (reference sequence). CDR3 coding DNA: TGTGCCAGCAGTTTTAACAGCTACGAGCAGTACTTC. It yields the protein CASSFNSYEQYF.

The chain is built from TRBV2 and TRBJ2-1; TRBD1 aligns across 10 bases. The germline CDR1 and CDR2 sequences are SNHLY and FYNNEI. After removal of 4 bases from V and 5 bases from J, the junction contained 8 bases not matched to a gene. The CDR3 length is 16 residues. CDR3 coding DNA: TGTGCCAGCAGTGGGAGGGACAGGGGAAGAGACAATGAGCAGTTCTTC. Its translation is CASSGRDRGRDNEQFF.

The chain joins TRBV10-2 to TRBJ1-1; 8 nucleotides agree with TRBD1. Losses at the gene ends were 5 bases for V and 1 base for J; bases not matched to a gene: 3. There are 14 residues in the CDR3. Germline values: CDR1 WSHSY, CDR2 SAAADI. The CDR3 region has the DNA TGCGCCAGCAGTCCTACAGGGGGGAACACTGAAGCTTTCTTT. Amino acids: CASSPTGGNTEAFF.

In its sample, this clone ranks as medium-sized. V gene TRBV30 combines with J gene TRBJ1-5, with D hard to call. This CDR3 is built from 16 residues. Trimming stripped 0 bases from V and 2 bases from J, with 14 bases between. Germline-derived CDR1 and CDR2 are GTSNPN and SVGIG (reference sequence). Here the CDR3 DNA reads TGTGCCTGGAGTGTACCCGGGGTTCGGGGCAATCAGCCCCAGCATTTT. Translating it yields CAWSVPGVRGNQPQHF.

This chain joins TRBV30 and TRBJ1-1; D perhaps matches TRBD1 (6 bases). CDR3 length: 14 amino acids. Trimming cost V 4 bases and J 8 bases, with 20 bases left between them. Germline V CDR1 and CDR2: GTSNPN, SVGIG (reference sequence). In DNA, the CDR3 is TGTGCCTGGACCCTGGGGGGGCCACTAAGAGAAGCTTTCTTT. Amino acids: CAWTLGGPLREAFF.